Listed below are T cell receptor beta chains from one sample, sequenced in a study of regulatory T cells in long-lasting Graves disease. Via MiXCR, TCRdb re-called the multiplex PCR reads, giving one row per CDR3 protein. The sample consists of over 350,000 distinct CDR3 sequences, around 16% of them appearing once. This same sample was also taken into another study, of T cells in Graves' hyperthyroidism and ophthalmopathy.

The material sequenced was peripheral blood mononuclear cells (PBMCs), taken at new diagnosis, from a patient treated with antithyroid drugs. The receptors derive from a woman in her thirties or forties with Graves disease. CDR3s include the opening cysteine and the closing phenylalanine or tryptophan. A D gene is named only where the DNA matches it firmly. Size is omitted from some rows. Given values are once, few, many or a class for expanded clones.

length: 18; V: TRBV11-2; J: TRBJ2-5; D: TRBD2; size: many; CDR3: CASSYTPAGTSDQETQYF; DNA: TGTGCCAGCAGCTACACCCCCGCCGGGACTAGCGACCAAGAGACCCAGTACTTC
length: 13; V: TRBV27; J: TRBJ1-1; D: -; size: many; CDR3: CASSMVRNTEAFF; DNA: TGTGCCAGCAGTATGGTTAGGAACACTGAAGCTTTCTTT
length: 13; V: TRBV7-2; J: TRBJ2-3; D: TRBD1; size: many; CDR3: CASSFQGADTQYF; DNA: TGTGCCAGCAGCTTCCAGGGGGCAGATACGCAGTATTTT
length: 14; V: TRBV9; J: TRBJ2-7; D: -; size: many; CDR3: CASSVGGFNYEQYF; DNA: TGTGCCAGCAGCGTGGGGGGCTTCAACTACGAGCAGTACTTC
length: 14; V: TRBV28; J: TRBJ2-3; D: -; size: many; CDR3: CASSFRGAVDTQYF; DNA: TGTGCCAGCAGTTTTCGGGGGGCCGTAGATACGCAGTATTTT
length: 16; V: TRBV5-4; J: TRBJ2-2; D: TRBD2; size: few; CDR3: CASSPRAGGDTGELFF; DNA: TGTGCCAGCAGCCCCAGGGCGGGAGGGGACACCGGGGAGCTGTTTTTT
length: 13; V: TRBV30; J: TRBJ1-6; D: -; size: few; CDR3: CAWRDKGYSPLHF; DNA: TGTGCCTGGAGGGACAAGGGATATTCACCCCTCCACTTT
length: 20; V: TRBV2; J: TRBJ2-2; D: TRBD2; size: large; CDR3: CASSSYPGAGEGVDTGELFF; DNA: TGTGCCAGCAGTTCCTACCCCGGAGCGGGAGAGGGGGTGGACACCGGGGAGCTGTTTTTT
length: 15; V: TRBV6-5; J: TRBJ2-1; D: TRBD2; size: -; CDR3: CASSLRPLADPEQFF; DNA: TGTGCCAGCAGTTTACGGCCGCTAGCGGACCCTGAGCAGTTCTTC
length: 15; V: TRBV11-2; J: TRBJ1-2; D: -; size: -; CDR3: CARSWGGASSPGYTF; DNA: TGTGCCCGCAGTTGGGGGGGGGCGTCGTCCCCCGGCTACACCTTC
length: 13; V: TRBV20-1; J: TRBJ1-1; D: -; size: few; CDR3: CSAITPWLPEAFF; DNA: TGCAGTGCTATCACACCGTGGCTACCTGAAGCTTTCTTT
length: 13; V: TRBV7-9; J: TRBJ1-2; D: -; size: many; CDR3: CASSPRNRDGYTF; DNA: TGTGCCAGCAGCCCCCGCAACAGGGATGGCTACACCTTC
length: 15; V: TRBV7-8; J: TRBJ2-7; D: TRBD1; size: many; CDR3: CASSLNRDSSYEQYF; DNA: TGTGCCAGCAGCCTCAACCGGGACAGCTCCTACGAGCAGTACTTC
length: 15; V: TRBV5-1; J: TRBJ1-2; D: TRBD1; size: many; CDR3: CASSLEAGGRDGYTF; DNA: TGCGCCAGCAGCTTGGAGGCAGGGGGCCGGGATGGCTACACCTTC
length: 14; V: TRBV20-1; J: TRBJ1-5; D: TRBD1; size: many; CDR3: CSASAGGLNQPQHF; DNA: TGCAGTGCTAGTGCAGGGGGCCTGAATCAGCCCCAGCATTTT
length: 16; V: TRBV28; J: TRBJ1-4; D: -; size: many; CDR3: CASSLGGVETNEKLFF; DNA: TGTGCCAGCAGTTTAGGGGGAGTAGAAACTAATGAAAAACTGTTTTTT
length: 11; V: TRBV12-3/TRBV12-4; J: TRBJ1-2; D: -; size: many; CDR3: CASRGPYGYTF; DNA: TGTGCCAGCCGAGGGCCATATGGCTACACCTTC
length: 15; V: TRBV5-4; J: TRBJ2-7; D: TRBD2; size: -; CDR3: CASSLETSRPGEQYF; DNA: TGTGCCAGCAGCTTGGAGACTAGCAGGCCCGGCGAGCAGTACTTC
length: 16; V: TRBV24-1; J: TRBJ1-5; D: TRBD1; size: many; CDR3: CATSDASGGGNQPQHF; DNA: TGTGCCACCAGTGATGCATCAGGGGGGGGCAATCAGCCCCAGCATTTT
length: 12; V: TRBV7-9; J: TRBJ2-1; D: -; size: -; CDR3: CASSPEVNEQFF; DNA: TGTGCCAGCAGCCCCGAGGTCAATGAGCAGTTCTTC
length: 10; V: TRBV12-3/TRBV12-4; J: TRBJ1-1; D: -; size: many; CDR3: CASSNTEAFF; DNA: TGTGCCAGCAGTAACACTGAAGCTTTCTTT
length: 17; V: TRBV12-3/TRBV12-4; J: TRBJ2-6; D: TRBD1; size: many; CDR3: CASSWGQTYSGANVLTF; DNA: TGTGCCAGCAGCTGGGGACAGACTTACTCTGGGGCCAACGTCCTGACTTTC
length: 13; V: TRBV5-1; J: TRBJ2-4; D: -; size: -; CDR3: CASSWGSPDIQYF; DNA: TGCGCCAGCAGCTGGGGGTCTCCGGACATTCAGTACTTC
length: 13; V: TRBV6-1; J: TRBJ1-1; D: -; size: many; CDR3: CASSDSTPLRAFF; DNA: TGTGCCAGCAGTGATTCGACACCCCTCCGAGCTTTCTTT
length: 15; V: TRBV5-6; J: TRBJ2-3; D: -; size: many; CDR3: CASSLRGHRTDTQYF; DNA: TGTGCCAGCAGCTTGAGGGGACACCGCACAGATACGCAGTATTTT
length: 15; V: TRBV5-1; J: TRBJ2-5; D: -; size: -; CDR3: CASSFGSANQETQYF; DNA: TGCGCCAGCAGCTTCGGCTCAGCCAACCAAGAGACCCAGTACTTC
length: 13; V: TRBV12-3/TRBV12-4; J: TRBJ2-3; D: TRBD2; size: many; CDR3: CATQLAGGDTQYF; DNA: TGTGCCACCCAACTAGCGGGAGGTGATACGCAGTATTTT
length: 13; V: TRBV28; J: TRBJ2-1; D: -; size: many; CDR3: CASRGTSNNEQFF; DNA: TGTGCCAGCCGGGGGACCAGCAACAATGAGCAGTTCTTC
length: 14; V: TRBV18; J: TRBJ1-1; D: -; size: few; CDR3: CASSPSTGTTEAFF; DNA: TGTGCCAGCTCACCAAGTACAGGGACCACTGAAGCTTTCTTT
length: 13; V: TRBV20-1; J: TRBJ2-2; D: -; size: many; CDR3: CSARVQVTGELFF; DNA: TGCAGTGCTAGAGTTCAGGTCACCGGGGAGCTGTTTTTT
length: 13; V: TRBV2; J: TRBJ2-1; D: TRBD2; size: -; CDR3: CAGTWTGGNEQFF; DNA: TGTGCCGGCACCTGGACGGGGGGCAATGAGCAGTTCTTC
length: 12; V: TRBV20-1; J: TRBJ2-1; D: -; size: many; CDR3: CSARVWENEQFF; DNA: TGCAGTGCTAGGGTGTGGGAGAATGAGCAGTTCTTC
length: 14; V: TRBV2; J: TRBJ1-4; D: -; size: many; CDR3: CASSEGRLIEKLFF; DNA: TGTGCCAGCAGTGAAGGCAGGCTTATTGAGAAACTGTTTTTT
length: 11; V: TRBV30; J: TRBJ2-4; D: -; size: -; CDR3: CAWSVGGIQYF; DNA: TGTGCCTGGAGTGTTGGGGGCATTCAGTACTTC
length: 14; V: TRBV20-1; J: TRBJ2-1; D: -; size: many; CDR3: CSANTLAKPNEQFF; DNA: TGCAGTGCGAACACCCTAGCGAAACCCAATGAGCAGTTCTTC
length: 15; V: TRBV4-1; J: TRBJ1-3; D: -; size: -; CDR3: CASSHARSGGNTIYF; DNA: TGCGCCAGCAGCCACGCCCGATCCGGTGGAAACACCATATATTTT
length: 14; V: TRBV28; J: TRBJ2-5; D: TRBD1; size: many; CDR3: CASSRDRGEETQYF; DNA: TGTGCCAGCAGCCGGGACAGGGGAGAGGAGACCCAGTACTTC
length: 13; V: TRBV10-1; J: TRBJ2-1; D: -; size: many; CDR3: CASSDPSYNEQFF; DNA: TGCGCCAGCAGTGACCCGAGCTACAATGAGCAGTTCTTC
length: 15; V: TRBV7-8; J: TRBJ2-7; D: TRBD2; size: many; CDR3: CASSLFGLAGNEQYF; DNA: TGTGCCAGCAGCTTATTCGGACTAGCGGGAAACGAGCAGTACTTC
length: 17; V: TRBV10-3; J: TRBJ2-7; D: TRBD2; size: few; CDR3: CAIRVPGLAGGPYEQYF; DNA: TGTGCCATCAGAGTACCGGGACTAGCGGGAGGGCCCTACGAGCAGTACTTC
length: 12; V: TRBV20-1; J: TRBJ1-5; D: -; size: few; CDR3: CSASWGDQPQHF; DNA: TGCAGTGCTAGCTGGGGGGATCAGCCCCAGCATTTT
length: 14; V: TRBV2; J: TRBJ2-3; D: TRBD2; size: many; CDR3: CASSILAGADTQYF; DNA: TGTGCCAGCAGTATCCTAGCGGGAGCTGATACGCAGTATTTT
length: 14; V: TRBV12-3/TRBV12-4; J: TRBJ1-1; D: -; size: many; CDR3: CASTRTGKNTEAFF; DNA: TGTGCCAGCACCAGGACGGGAAAGAACACTGAAGCTTTCTTT
length: 14; V: TRBV12-3/TRBV12-4; J: TRBJ1-2; D: -; size: -; CDR3: CASSYPGPYYGYTF; DNA: TGTGCCAGCAGCTACCCGGGACCCTACTATGGCTACACCTTC
length: 15; V: TRBV11-3; J: TRBJ2-2; D: TRBD2; size: many; CDR3: CASSETSGFSGELFF; DNA: TGTGCCAGCAGCGAGACTAGCGGGTTTTCCGGGGAGCTGTTTTTT
length: 14; V: TRBV4-3; J: TRBJ2-2; D: -; size: few; CDR3: CASSPSWNTGELFF; DNA: TGCGCCAGCAGCCCCTCGTGGAACACCGGGGAGCTGTTTTTT
length: 15; V: TRBV24-1; J: TRBJ2-7; D: TRBD1; size: few; CDR3: CATSDSDRGRYEQYF; DNA: TGTGCCACCAGTGACTCTGACAGGGGACGCTACGAGCAGTACTTC
length: 15; V: TRBV28; J: TRBJ2-4; D: TRBD1; size: many; CDR3: CASSPWTGSKNIQYF; DNA: TGTGCCAGCAGCCCCTGGACAGGCTCCAAAAACATTCAGTACTTC
length: 14; V: TRBV19; J: TRBJ2-7; D: TRBD1; size: few; CDR3: CASSTNRGTYEQYF; DNA: TGTGCCAGTAGTACAAACAGGGGAACCTACGAGCAGTACTTC
length: 14; V: TRBV5-1; J: TRBJ1-1; D: -; size: many; CDR3: CASSLSSANTEAFF; DNA: TGTGCCAGCAGTTTATCGTCGGCAAACACTGAAGCTTTCTTT
length: 13; V: TRBV19; J: TRBJ1-1; D: TRBD1; size: -; CDR3: CASNRGPNTEAFF; DNA: TGTGCCAGCAACAGGGGGCCAAACACTGAAGCTTTCTTT
length: 16; V: TRBV6-2/TRBV6-3; J: TRBJ1-1; D: -; size: -; CDR3: CASSHPLEWGNTEAFF; DNA: TGTGCCAGCAGTCACCCCCTCGAGTGGGGGAACACTGAAGCTTTCTTT